The present T cell receptor beta chain was sequenced within a study of identical twins. Findings and caveats of the study: There was more out-of-frame TCR alpha sharing in monozygotic twins than models estimated. While abundant cord blood beta clonotypes carried fewer insertions, memory repertoires showed no such pattern. Beta out-of-frame sequences showed weaker excess twin sharing.

CDR3 length: 13 amino acids. Deletions cut 7 bases from V and 5 bases from J, with 14 bases between. Per germline, CDR1 MDHEN and CDR2 SYDVKM. Unique molecular identifiers were present on cDNA, and template switching added a universal primer site. TCRdb re-called the 5' RACE reads with MiXCR, one entry per CDR3 protein. The data contain some 660,000 distinct CDR3 sequences, more than 6.5% of them singletons. This clonotype was detected a few times. What it binds is unknown. The same sample was also used in a study of yellow fever vaccine responses in identical twins.

This chain connects TRBV28 to TRBJ2-5, with D possibly TRBD2 on 6 matching bases. This receptor was taken from a woman aged 18-30 years in good health. Sequencing was done on a sample of PBMCs. CDR3 loop: CASTPGGMETQYF. The CDR3 DNA reads TGTGCCAGCACCCCCGGGGGAATGGAGACCCAGTACTTC.